This T cell receptor beta chain comes out of a study of memory CD4+ T cells and cytomegalovirus serostatus. Study information: This sample comes from healthy Belgian adults, under 10 CMV seropositive, some 22 seronegative.

Overall study findings and caveats: Suggested: most of the CMV-linked TCR signature lies in CD4+ memory cells.

The sort gate was single viable CD3+CD4+CD8-CD45RO+ cells for memory CD4+ T cells. Positive selection with CD4 microbeads enriched total CD4+ T cells. There are a few counts of this clone. Its antigen is as yet unknown. This table comes from immunoSEQ multiplex PCR, and its TCRdb copy is limited to in-frame clones, with some not included. The table has roughly 54,000 clones, roughly 79% seen once; the top ten hold roughly 1.7%. Sequencing was carried out using memory CD4+ T cells from blood. The TCR originated in an adult in good health and CMV-seronegative.

The CDR3 DNA reads TGTGCCAGCAGCCCCCTTAACTCCTATAATTCACCCCTCCACTTT. Its translation: CASSPLNSYNSPLHF. This rearrangement joins TRBV7-9 to TRBJ1-6; D not resolved. Trimming removed 5 bases from V and 0 bases from J, with 8 bases in between. This CDR3 is 15 amino acids long. Germline V gene data show CDR1 as SEHNR and CDR2 as FQNEAQ (reference sequence).